This is a list of T cell receptor beta chains from one sample in a study of blood T cell repertoires in COVID-19. Generated by immunoSEQ multiplex PCR, the TCRdb table keeps only in-frame clones and is missing some. The sample contains 150,000 to 200,000 clones, 89% of which appear only once. The sequenced material came from peripheral blood. These receptors all come from a man younger than 35 who had recovered from COVID-19. The CDR3 runs from the conserved cysteine through the conserved F or W. D genes are given only for firm matches. Part of the rows lack a size; the others show once, few, many or a class for expanded clones.

D,size,V,J,CDR3,DNA
TRBD2,-,TRBV30,TRBJ2-7,CAWSLRYASGSADEQYF,TGTGCCTGGAGTCTCCGATATGCTAGCGGGAGTGCAGACGAGCAGTACTTC
-,few,TRBV20-1,TRBJ1-1,CSASEEGYTEAFF,TGCAGTGCTAGTGAGGAGGGGTACACTGAAGCTTTCTTT
TRBD2,-,TRBV11-2,TRBJ2-4,CASSLGTSGRVDIQYF,TGTGCCAGCAGCCTAGGGACTAGCGGGAGGGTAGACATTCAGTACTTC
-,-,TRBV2,TRBJ2-3,CASKGQGLDF,TGTGCCAGCAAAGGGCAGGGACTGGATTTT
-,-,TRBV11-2,TRBJ2-5,CASSLGRVSETQYF,TGTGCCAGCAGCTTAGGCAGGGTGTCCGAGACCCAGTACTTC
TRBD1,-,TRBV6-1,TRBJ2-3,CASSGPQGVRYTDTQYF,TGTGCCAGCAGTGGGCCACAGGGGGTGAGGTACACAGATACGCAGTATTTT
-,-,TRBV15,TRBJ1-2,CATSDRRRTYGYTF,TGTGCCACCAGCGATCGTCGACGGACATATGGCTACACCTTC
TRBD1,once,TRBV19,TRBJ2-2,CASSRTGGGGELFF,TGTGCCAGTAGTAGAACAGGGGGCGGCGGGGAGCTGTTTTTT
-,-,TRBV30,TRBJ1-3,CAWSVLAGTTGNTIYF,TGTGCCTGGAGTGTACTAGCAGGGACGACTGGAAACACCATATATTTT
-,-,TRBV9,TRBJ1-2,CASSVVAETNYGYTF,TGTGCCAGCAGCGTAGTGGCAGAAACGAACTATGGCTACACCTTC
-,-,TRBV14,TRBJ1-2,CASSPINYGYTF,TGTGCCAGCAGCCCTATAAACTATGGCTACACCTTC
-,-,TRBV27,TRBJ1-4,CASSFREEEKLFF,TGTGCCAGCAGTTTCCGGGAGGAGGAAAAACTGTTTTTT
-,-,TRBV7-8,TRBJ2-7,CASSTSSYEQYF,TGTGCCAGCAGCACGAGTTCCTACGAGCAGTACTTC
-,-,TRBV7-2,TRBJ2-1,CASSYTTPQGEQFF,TGTGCCAGCAGCTATACCACTCCCCAGGGGGAGCAGTTCTTC
TRBD2,-,TRBV6-2/TRBV6-3,TRBJ2-7,CASSYGGRNEQYF,TGTGCCAGCAGTTACGGCGGGAGGAACGAGCAGTACTTC
TRBD2,-,TRBV7-2,TRBJ2-5,CASSAVVGGGRHQETQYF,TGTGCCAGCAGCGCCGTTGTGGGTGGCGGGAGACACCAAGAGACCCAGTACTTC
TRBD1,-,TRBV29-1,TRBJ2-5,CSVGLGQVGPETQYF,TGCAGCGTTGGTTTGGGACAGGTAGGCCCAGAGACCCAGTACTTC
-,-,TRBV24-1,TRBJ2-1,CATSDSVRLTHEQFF,TGTGCCACCAGTGATTCCGTCCGCCTAACCCATGAGCAGTTCTTC
-,-,TRBV28,TRBJ1-2,CASRGQLLGYTF,TGTGCCAGCCGTGGACAACTTCTTGGCTACACCTTC
TRBD1,-,TRBV15,TRBJ2-3,CATSRSWTGTLVHSTDTQYF,TGTGCCACCAGCAGATCCTGGACAGGGACGCTTGTGCATAGCACAGATACGCAGTATTTT
-,-,TRBV29-1,TRBJ2-3,CSARGGGDTQYF,TGCAGCGCCCGCGGAGGCGGAGATACGCAGTATTTT
TRBD1,few,TRBV28,TRBJ1-2,CASRGRDRHNYGYTF,TGTGCCAGTCGGGGGCGGGACAGGCATAACTATGGCTACACCTTC
TRBD2,-,TRBV9,TRBJ2-1,CASSVSSSGRGNEQFF,TGTGCCAGCAGCGTCTCCTCTAGCGGGAGAGGAAATGAGCAGTTCTTC
-,-,TRBV12-5,TRBJ2-7,CASGSDSRNEQYF,TGTGCTAGTGGTTCAGATAGCCGTAACGAGCAGTACTTC
TRBD2,-,TRBV4-1,TRBJ2-3,CASSTRLAGGRTDTQYF,TGCGCCAGCAGCACCCGACTAGCGGGAGGCCGCACAGATACGCAGTATTTT
TRBD1,-,TRBV19,TRBJ1-2,CASKLTGATANYGYTF,TGTGCCAGCAAACTGACAGGGGCGACCGCTAACTATGGCTACACCTTC
TRBD1,-,TRBV19,TRBJ2-1,CASSTSGTGAYNEQFF,TGTGCCAGTAGTACTTCCGGGACAGGGGCTTACAATGAGCAGTTCTTC
-,-,TRBV28,TRBJ1-5,CASLTVNQPQHF,TGTGCCAGCTTGACAGTAAATCAGCCCCAGCATTTT
-,-,TRBV24-1,TRBJ2-3,CATANEGSRDTQYF,TGTGCCACCGCTAACGAGGGTAGCAGGGATACGCAGTATTTT
TRBD1,once,TRBV9,TRBJ2-3,CASSGNRQGWADTQYF,TGTGCCAGCAGCGGAAATAGACAGGGCTGGGCAGATACGCAGTATTTT
-,-,TRBV11-2,TRBJ2-5,CASSLDLFLWGGAQETQYF,TGTGCCAGCAGCTTAGATCTCTTCTTGTGGGGGGGGGCCCAAGAGACCCAGTACTTC
-,-,TRBV3-1/TRBV3-2,TRBJ2-7,CASSPTRGGSYEQYF,TGTGCCAGCAGCCCCACCCGGGGAGGCAGCTACGAGCAGTACTTC
-,-,TRBV7-2,TRBJ1-1,CATRGQLNTEAFF,TGTGCCACCCGTGGGCAACTGAACACTGAAGCTTTCTTT
TRBD2,-,TRBV27,TRBJ2-3,CASRPGGTRSHTQYF,TGTGCCAGCCGACCTGGGGGGACTAGATCACATACGCAGTATTTT
TRBD1,-,TRBV25-1,TRBJ1-2,CASSMTGLELLDGYTF,TGTGCCAGCAGTATGACAGGGCTGGAACTACTCGATGGCTACACCTTC
TRBD1,-,TRBV18,TRBJ1-2,CASSPNGQGNGYTF,TGTGCCAGCTCACCTAACGGACAGGGGAATGGCTACACCTTC
TRBD1,-,TRBV18,TRBJ2-7,CASSQSVGDRIYEQYF,TGTGCCAGCTCCCAAAGCGTCGGGGACAGGATCTACGAGCAGTACTTC
TRBD1,-,TRBV7-9,TRBJ2-2,CASSRDRETGELFF,TGTGCCAGCAGCCGGGACAGGGAGACCGGGGAGCTGTTTTTT
TRBD1,-,TRBV5-8,TRBJ1-2,CASSLGDRDYGYTF,TGTGCCAGCAGCTTGGGAGACAGGGACTATGGCTACACCTTC
TRBD1,-,TRBV6-5,TRBJ2-7,CASSYSPGTVYEQYF,TGTGCCAGCAGTTACTCCCCCGGGACAGTCTACGAGCAGTACTTC
-,-,TRBV7-9,TRBJ1-3,CASSPSSGNTIYF,TGTGCCAGCAGCCCGAGCTCTGGAAACACCATATATTTT
TRBD2,-,TRBV28,TRBJ2-1,CAAASFYGGLAGGTYNEQFF,TGTGCCGCCGCTTCATTCTACGGGGGACTAGCGGGAGGGACCTACAATGAGCAGTTCTTC
TRBD1,-,TRBV29-1,TRBJ2-3,CSAGDGTGFTDTQYF,TGCAGCGCTGGGGATGGGACAGGGTTCACAGATACGCAGTATTTT
-,-,TRBV6-5,TRBJ2-2,CASTPNWNTGELFF,TGTGCCAGCACACCTAACTGGAACACCGGGGAGCTGTTTTTT
TRBD1,-,TRBV6-5,TRBJ1-1,CASSQTGKAFF,TGTGCCAGCAGCCAGACAGGGAAAGCTTTCTTT
TRBD1,-,TRBV5-6,TRBJ2-2,CASSTGTARRTGELFF,TGTGCCAGCAGCACCGGGACAGCCCGCAGGACCGGGGAGCTGTTTTTT
-,-,TRBV7-3,TRBJ2-7,CASSPEGTVGKQYF,TGTGCCAGCAGCCCCGAGGGAACCGTAGGCAAGCAGTACTTC
-,-,TRBV11-3,TRBJ2-7,CASSFGSGGPYEQYF,TGTGCCAGCAGCTTCGGGTCAGGAGGCCCTTACGAGCAGTACTTC
TRBD1,-,TRBV29-1,TRBJ2-3,CSVEFLGTVSTDTQYF,TGCAGCGTTGAGTTTCTTGGGACAGTAAGCACAGATACGCAGTATTTT
-,-,TRBV2,TRBJ1-2,CASPLVQDGYTF,TGTGCCAGTCCTTTAGTCCAAGATGGCTACACCTTC